These T cell receptor beta chains were read from a single sample in a study of PD-1 blockade in classical Hodgkin lymphoma. Profiled with immunoSEQ multiplex PCR; TCRdb holds only in-frame clones, not every one. This sample has about 93,000 clones, with around four fifths found just once. This material consisted of peripheral blood mononuclear cells (PBMCs), taken before the fourth cycle of nivolumab. Receptors originate from a human donor with classical Hodgkin lymphoma. The CDR3 runs from the conserved cysteine through the conserved F or W. D genes are given only for firm matches. Where a row states a size, it is once, few, many or the class of an expanded clone; other rows omit it.

V	J	D	size	CDR3	DNA
TRBV18	TRBJ2-7	-	few	CASSPTGTPIYEQYF	TGTGCCAGCTCACCTACCGGGACACCTATATACGAGCAGTACTTC
TRBV7-9	TRBJ1-1	-	-	CASSLASGSDEAFF	TGTGCCAGCAGCTTAGCATCCGGGAGCGATGAAGCTTTCTTT
TRBV7-3	TRBJ2-2	-	few	CASSGQGRTGELFF	TGTGCCAGCAGCGGGCAGGGTAGGACCGGGGAGCTGTTTTTT
TRBV6-5	TRBJ1-4	-	-	CASSRSADNEKLFF	TGTGCCAGCAGTAGGTCGGCAGATAATGAAAAACTGTTTTTT
TRBV7-6	TRBJ2-2	TRBD1	few	CASSPGTVSGELFF	TGTGCCAGCAGCCCGGGGACAGTGTCCGGGGAGCTGTTTTTT
TRBV5-6	TRBJ2-1	TRBD2	many	CASSLVGLVRDEQFF	TGTGCCAGCAGCTTGGTGGGACTAGTACGCGATGAGCAGTTCTTC
TRBV6-5	TRBJ1-3	-	few	CASSRTPQNTIYF	TGTGCCAGCAGCAGGACTCCTCAAAACACCATATATTTT
TRBV7-9	TRBJ2-2	TRBD2	-	CASSRRLLAGGIAGELFF	TGTGCCAGCAGCCGGAGATTGCTAGCGGGGGGGATCGCCGGGGAGCTGTTTTTT
TRBV7-2	TRBJ2-7	-	-	CASSFGTSSSYEQYF	TGTGCCAGCAGCTTCGGGACCTCTAGCTCCTACGAGCAGTACTTC
TRBV4-1	TRBJ1-1	TRBD1	-	CASSQVGQGNTEAFF	TGCGCCAGCAGCCAAGTCGGACAGGGTAACACTGAAGCTTTCTTT
TRBV30	TRBJ1-1	-	-	CAWSDLGPTEAFF	TGTGCCTGGAGTGACCTTGGGCCCACTGAAGCTTTCTTT
TRBV6-5	TRBJ1-4	TRBD1	-	CASSYSGGFNEKLFF	TGTGCCAGCAGTTACTCAGGGGGCTTTAATGAAAAACTGTTTTTT
TRBV12-2	TRBJ2-7	-	-	CASQPWEQYF	TGTGCAAGTCAGCCTTGGGAGCAGTACTTC
TRBV5-1	TRBJ2-5	TRBD2	-	CASMGRDETQYF	TGCGCCAGCATGGGGAGGGATGAGACCCAGTACTTC